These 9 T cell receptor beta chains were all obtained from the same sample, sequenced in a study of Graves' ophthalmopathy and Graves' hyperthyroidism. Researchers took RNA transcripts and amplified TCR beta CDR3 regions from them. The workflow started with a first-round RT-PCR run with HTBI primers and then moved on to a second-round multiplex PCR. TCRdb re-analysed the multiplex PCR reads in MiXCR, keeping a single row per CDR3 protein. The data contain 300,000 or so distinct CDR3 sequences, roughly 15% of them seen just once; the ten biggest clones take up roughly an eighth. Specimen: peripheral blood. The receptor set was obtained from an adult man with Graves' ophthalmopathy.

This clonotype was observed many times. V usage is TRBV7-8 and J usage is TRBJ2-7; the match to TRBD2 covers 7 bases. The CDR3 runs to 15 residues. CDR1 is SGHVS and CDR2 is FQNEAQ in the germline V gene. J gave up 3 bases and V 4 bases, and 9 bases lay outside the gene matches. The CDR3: CASSSGWGGFYEQYF. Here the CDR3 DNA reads TGTGCCAGCAGCTCGGGGTGGGGGGGATTCTACGAGCAGTACTTC.

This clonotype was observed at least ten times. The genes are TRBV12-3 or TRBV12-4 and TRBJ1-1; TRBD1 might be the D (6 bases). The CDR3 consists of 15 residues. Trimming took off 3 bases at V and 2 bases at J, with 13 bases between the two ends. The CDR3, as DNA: TGTGCCAGCAGTTTCGTGGCAGGGGTCAACACTGAAGCTTTCTTT. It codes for CASSFVAGVNTEAFF.

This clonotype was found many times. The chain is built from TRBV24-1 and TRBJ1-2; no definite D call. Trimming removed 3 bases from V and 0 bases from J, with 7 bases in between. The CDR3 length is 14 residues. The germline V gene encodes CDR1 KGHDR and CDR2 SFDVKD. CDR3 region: CATSDLLTNYGYTF. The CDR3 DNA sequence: TGTGCCACCAGTGATCTCCTCACTAACTATGGCTACACCTTC.

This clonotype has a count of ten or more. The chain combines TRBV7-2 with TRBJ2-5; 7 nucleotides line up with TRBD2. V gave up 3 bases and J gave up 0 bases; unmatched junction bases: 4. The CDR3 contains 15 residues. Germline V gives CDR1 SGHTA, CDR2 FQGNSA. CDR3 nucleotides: TGTGCCAGCAGCTTTGGTAGCGGGTACCAAGAGACCCAGTACTTC. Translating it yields CASSFGSGYQETQYF.

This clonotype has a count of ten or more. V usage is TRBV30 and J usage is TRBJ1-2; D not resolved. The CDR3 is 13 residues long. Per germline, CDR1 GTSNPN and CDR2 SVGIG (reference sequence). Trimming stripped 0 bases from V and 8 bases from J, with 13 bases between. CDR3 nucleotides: TGTGCCTGGAGTGTCGAGTTAGGGCTCGGCTACACCTTC. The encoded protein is CAWSVELGLGYTF. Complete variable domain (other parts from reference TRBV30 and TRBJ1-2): SQTIHQWPATLVQPVGSPLSLECTVEGTSNPNLYWYRQAAGRGLQLLFYSVGIGQISSEVPQNLSASRPQDRQFILSSKKLLLSDSGFYLCAWSVELGLGYTFGSGTRLTVV.

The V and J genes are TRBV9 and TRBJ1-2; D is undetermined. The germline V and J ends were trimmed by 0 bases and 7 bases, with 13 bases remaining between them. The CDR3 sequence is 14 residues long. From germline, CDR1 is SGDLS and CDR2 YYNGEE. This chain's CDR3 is CASSVDGRVGGYTF. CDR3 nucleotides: TGTGCCAGCAGCGTAGACGGGAGGGTTGGTGGCTACACCTTC.

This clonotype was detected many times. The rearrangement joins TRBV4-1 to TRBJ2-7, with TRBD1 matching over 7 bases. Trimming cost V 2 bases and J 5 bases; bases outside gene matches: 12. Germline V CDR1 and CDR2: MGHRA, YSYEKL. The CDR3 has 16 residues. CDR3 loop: CASSQRFTGVVHEQYF. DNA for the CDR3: TGCGCCAGCAGCCAACGGTTCACAGGGGTGGTCCACGAGCAGTACTTC.

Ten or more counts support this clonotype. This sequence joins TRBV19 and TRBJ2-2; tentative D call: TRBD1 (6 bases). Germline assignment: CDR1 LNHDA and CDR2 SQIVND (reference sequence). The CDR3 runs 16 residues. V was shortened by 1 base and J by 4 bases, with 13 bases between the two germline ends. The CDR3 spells CASSIGRTGFTGELFF. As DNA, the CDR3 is TGTGCCAGTAGTATAGGAAGAACAGGGTTCACCGGGGAGCTGTTTTTT. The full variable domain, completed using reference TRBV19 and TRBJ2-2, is DGGITQSPKYLFRKEGQNVTLSCEQNLNHDAMYWYRQDPGQGLRLIYYSQIVNDFQKGDIAEGYSVSREKKESFPLTVTSAQKNPTAFYLCASSIGRTGFTGELFFGEGSRLTVL.

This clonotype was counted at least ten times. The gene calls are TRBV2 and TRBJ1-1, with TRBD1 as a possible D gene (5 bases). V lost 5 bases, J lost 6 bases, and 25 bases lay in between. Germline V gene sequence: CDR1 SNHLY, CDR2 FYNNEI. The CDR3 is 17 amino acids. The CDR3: CASSYTLAGRGIAEAFF. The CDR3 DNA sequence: TGTGCCAGCAGTTATACCCTGGCAGGGAGGGGTATCGCTGAAGCTTTCTTT.